This TCR beta chain appears in the sequencing data of a study of patients and donors after allogeneic stem cell transplantation. TCRdb recomputed calls from the RT-PCR reads with MiXCR, one row per CDR3 protein. The table records about a million distinct CDR3 sequences, about a sixth of them present only once. This clonotype has a count of ten or more. Trimming took 5 bases from V and 0 from J, leaving 4 bases between them. This CDR3 comprises 12 residues. The TCR comes from a human donor who was either an allogeneic HSCT recipient or a stem cell or donor lymphocyte infusion donor (not recorded which). It is not recorded whose cells these are; they may come from a transplant donor. The sequencing sample was made of blood, either unsorted or a sorted T cell fraction (not recorded which). V usage is TRBV12-3 or TRBV12-4 and J usage is TRBJ2-5; D not certain. The DNA for the CDR3 is TGTGCCAGCAGTCCACACCAAGAGACCCAGTACTTC. Protein product: CASSPHQETQYF.